The clone carrying this T cell receptor beta chain showed up just once. The source of the sample is a study of blood T cell repertoires in COVID-19. This CDR3 is built from 15 residues. The junction had 7 bases not matched to a gene; V was cut back by 6 bases and J by 0 bases. CDR1 is MNHEY, CDR2 SVGAGI, per germline. Sequenced by immunoSEQ multiplex PCR; TCRdb stores in-frame clones only, minus some. This table holds 110,000 to 150,000 clones, roughly three quarters found once. What was sequenced was peripheral blood. The rearrangement uses TRBV6-5 and TRBJ2-7, with TRBD2 identical over 8 bases. This TCR derives from a man aged 60 to 75 with acute or convalescent COVID-19. The DNA for the CDR3 is TGTGCCAGCAGGGTTACTAGCGGATACTCCTACGAGCAGTACTTC. This sequence encodes CASRVTSGYSYEQYF.